The rows below give T cell receptor beta chains drawn from one sample of a study of blood T cell repertoires in COVID-19. The repertoire was sequenced with immunoSEQ multiplex PCR; TCRdb's copy has only in-frame clones and lacks some. This table holds 130,000 or so clones, roughly 80% found once. What was sequenced was peripheral blood. The receptors stem from a man aged 50 to 60 with acute or convalescent COVID-19. CDR3s include the opening cysteine and the closing phenylalanine or tryptophan. Each record gives: clone size, J gene, V gene, D gene, CDR3 DNA, CDR3 protein. The D gene is left open where the match is weak. Only some rows state a clone size, as once, few, many or a class for expanded clones.

clone_size: .; j_call: TRBJ2-3; v_call: TRBV30; d_call: TRBD1; cdr3_nt: TGTGCCTTGGACAGGCGAGGGGATACGCAGTATTTT; cdr3_aa: CALDRRGDTQYF
clone_size: .; j_call: TRBJ2-7; v_call: TRBV19; d_call: TRBD2; cdr3_nt: TGTGCCAGTAGTATGCGAGCGGGAAGCTACGAGCAGTACTTC; cdr3_aa: CASSMRAGSYEQYF
clone_size: .; j_call: TRBJ2-5; v_call: TRBV11-2; d_call: TRBD2; cdr3_nt: TGTGCCAGCAGTGTGAGCGGGGGTAATCAAGAGACCCAGTACTTC; cdr3_aa: CASSVSGGNQETQYF
clone_size: .; j_call: TRBJ1-3; v_call: TRBV30; d_call: TRBD1; cdr3_nt: TGTGCCTGGACCCGACAGGGAGAGGGAAACACCATATATTTT; cdr3_aa: CAWTRQGEGNTIYF
clone_size: .; j_call: TRBJ1-1; v_call: TRBV27; d_call: .; cdr3_nt: TGTGCCAGCAGTTGGGGAGGGGTGAACACTGAAGCTTTCTTT; cdr3_aa: CASSWGGVNTEAFF
clone_size: .; j_call: TRBJ1-1; v_call: TRBV28; d_call: TRBD1; cdr3_nt: TGTGCCAGTAAGTGGGGCCAGGGGGCAATGAACACTGAAGCTTTCTTT; cdr3_aa: CASKWGQGAMNTEAFF
clone_size: few; j_call: TRBJ2-7; v_call: TRBV5-6; d_call: .; cdr3_nt: TGTGCCAGCAGCTGGGGGGACAGAGCCTACGAGCAGTACTTC; cdr3_aa: CASSWGDRAYEQYF
clone_size: .; j_call: TRBJ1-2; v_call: TRBV30; d_call: TRBD1; cdr3_nt: TGTGCCTGGAGAGACCGGACAGGGAGTGGCTACACCTTC; cdr3_aa: CAWRDRTGSGYTF
clone_size: .; j_call: TRBJ1-1; v_call: TRBV6-6; d_call: .; cdr3_nt: TGTGCCAGCAGCCCTCCGGCAGGGAGGGGAACTGAAGCTTTCTTT; cdr3_aa: CASSPPAGRGTEAFF
clone_size: .; j_call: TRBJ1-5; v_call: TRBV19; d_call: .; cdr3_nt: TGTGCCAGTAGTATCAGCGGGGTCAATCAGCCCCAGCATTTT; cdr3_aa: CASSISGVNQPQHF
clone_size: .; j_call: TRBJ1-2; v_call: TRBV5-1; d_call: .; cdr3_nt: TGCGCCAGCAGCTCCGCAGCGAACTATGGCTACACCTTC; cdr3_aa: CASSSAANYGYTF
clone_size: .; j_call: TRBJ1-5; v_call: TRBV6-5; d_call: TRBD1; cdr3_nt: TGTGCCAGCGGGCCCGACAGGGTCTCGGGGCCCCAGCATTTT; cdr3_aa: CASGPDRVSGPQHF
clone_size: .; j_call: TRBJ1-5; v_call: TRBV11-2; d_call: .; cdr3_nt: TGTGCCAGCAGCCCGGCAGGCAGGGACAATCAGCCCCAGCATTTT; cdr3_aa: CASSPAGRDNQPQHF
clone_size: .; j_call: TRBJ2-2; v_call: TRBV19; d_call: TRBD2; cdr3_nt: TGTGCCAGTATGCAGCGGGGGGATGGGGAGCTGTTTTTT; cdr3_aa: CASMQRGDGELFF
clone_size: .; j_call: TRBJ2-1; v_call: TRBV4-1; d_call: TRBD2; cdr3_nt: TGCGCCAGCAGCGAGCGGGGGGGTCGGAATAATGAGCAGTTCTTC; cdr3_aa: CASSERGGRNNEQFF
clone_size: .; j_call: TRBJ1-2; v_call: TRBV30; d_call: TRBD1; cdr3_nt: TGTGCCTGGGACAGGGGGAATGGCTACACCTTC; cdr3_aa: CAWDRGNGYTF
clone_size: .; j_call: TRBJ1-1; v_call: TRBV11-2; d_call: .; cdr3_nt: TGTGCCAGCAGCTCGTCCGGGACAAAGAACACTGAAGCTTTCTTT; cdr3_aa: CASSSSGTKNTEAFF
clone_size: .; j_call: TRBJ2-3; v_call: TRBV6-5; d_call: .; cdr3_nt: TGTGCCAGCAGTCCAAGACCACTAAACGCAGATACGCAGTATTTT; cdr3_aa: CASSPRPLNADTQYF
clone_size: .; j_call: TRBJ2-5; v_call: TRBV5-4; d_call: .; cdr3_nt: TGTGCCAGCAGCTTTCGGTCTGCCCAAGAGACCCAGTACTTC; cdr3_aa: CASSFRSAQETQYF
clone_size: .; j_call: TRBJ2-2; v_call: TRBV2; d_call: .; cdr3_nt: TGTGCCAGCATTTCTCAGGGGAACACCGGGGAGCTGTTTTTT; cdr3_aa: CASISQGNTGELFF
clone_size: once; j_call: TRBJ2-7; v_call: TRBV3-1/TRBV3-2; d_call: .; cdr3_nt: TGTGCCAGCAGCCAAGATCCACGGCAGAGACTCTCCTACGAGCAGTACTTC; cdr3_aa: CASSQDPRQRLSYEQYF
clone_size: .; j_call: TRBJ2-5; v_call: TRBV4-2; d_call: TRBD1; cdr3_nt: TGTGCCAGCAGTACAGACAGGGGGTTAGAGACCCAGTACTTC; cdr3_aa: CASSTDRGLETQYF
clone_size: .; j_call: TRBJ2-3; v_call: TRBV4-1; d_call: TRBD1; cdr3_nt: TGCGCCAGCAGCCGGGGGGTGACGGGGGACAGGACCACAGATACGCAGTATTTT; cdr3_aa: CASSRGVTGDRTTDTQYF
clone_size: .; j_call: TRBJ2-7; v_call: TRBV6-5; d_call: TRBD1; cdr3_nt: TGTGCCAGCAGGGAGGGGACAGGGTGGAAGTACGAGCAGTACTTC; cdr3_aa: CASREGTGWKYEQYF
clone_size: .; j_call: TRBJ2-7; v_call: TRBV15; d_call: .; cdr3_nt: TGTGCCACCAGCAGAGACGGGAACAGAGCCTACGAGCAGTACTTC; cdr3_aa: CATSRDGNRAYEQYF
clone_size: .; j_call: TRBJ2-2; v_call: TRBV5-6; d_call: .; cdr3_nt: TGTGCCAGCAGCTTTGTGGGTCGGGACACCGGGGAGCTGTTTTTT; cdr3_aa: CASSFVGRDTGELFF
clone_size: .; j_call: TRBJ1-2; v_call: TRBV29-1; d_call: .; cdr3_nt: TGCAGCGTTGAAGAAGTACCAGGCAGGGCCTATGGCTACACCTTC; cdr3_aa: CSVEEVPGRAYGYTF
clone_size: .; j_call: TRBJ2-3; v_call: TRBV19; d_call: .; cdr3_nt: TGTGCCATTACCTTACAGGGATCATTTCCAGATACGCAGTATTTT; cdr3_aa: CAITLQGSFPDTQYF
clone_size: .; j_call: TRBJ1-1; v_call: TRBV6-1; d_call: TRBD1; cdr3_nt: TGTGCCAGCAGTGAGGCCGGGACAGCTACCGAAGCTTTCTTT; cdr3_aa: CASSEAGTATEAFF